This TCR beta chain was sequenced during a study of cytomegalovirus exposure and HLA in healthy donors. V lost 4 bases and J lost 8; bases outside the gene matches: 6. This CDR3 has 14 residues. Looked up from germline, CDR1 is LNHDA and CDR2 is SQIVND (reference sequence). 13 Jbeta primers and 60 Vbeta primers were used for the PCR. Clones were read by immunoSEQ multiplex PCR, and TCRdb kept only the in-frame ones, dropping some. Among under 150,000 clones listed, about 85% were seen once. The sequence derives from a boy between 10 and 17 years old in good health and CMV-seronegative. This chain joins TRBV19 and TRBJ2-1; TRBD1 matches at 9 bases. The sequenced sample was PBMCs. Here the CDR3 DNA reads TGTGCCAGTAGTACCGGACAGGGGACCCATGAGCAGTTCTTC. The encoded protein is CASSTGQGTHEQFF.